This entry features one T cell receptor beta chain sequence. Using immunoSEQ multiplex PCR, the repertoire was profiled, and TCRdb retains in-frame clones only, with some absent. In the table there are approximately 100,000 clones, 96% of which are singletons. This record belongs to a study of technical replicates of blood from several donors. J was trimmed by 5 bases and V by 4 bases; bases with no gene match: 1. Germline V lookup: CDR1 MNHNY, CDR2 SVGAGI (reference sequence). This CDR3 has 13 amino acids. This chain connects TRBV6-6 to TRBJ1-2, with 10 bases fitting TRBD1. Material for sequencing was T cells isolated from PBMCs. The source of this sequence is a human donor in good health. CDR3 coding DNA: TGTGCCAGCAGTTCGGGACAGGGGTATGGCTACACCTTC. As protein: CASSSGQGYGYTF.